These 32 T cell receptor beta chains originate from one sample sequenced in a study of T cell repertoires in cytomegalovirus infection. TCRdb reprocessed the reads with MiXCR, giving one entry per CDR3 protein. The table records some 300,000 distinct CDR3 sequences, approximately 13% of them present only once. The sample comprised PBMCs. The receptors were gathered from a human donor in good health (CMV status not recorded). Some clones in this sample may be carry-over from other donors' samples.

This clonotype was detected many times. The chain combines TRBV7-9 with TRBJ1-4, with 8 positions matching TRBD1. The V gene end was trimmed by 4 bases and the J gene end by 3 bases; junction bases not matched to a gene: 10. The CDR3 loop spans 17 amino acids. Germline lookup yields CDR1 SEHNR and CDR2 FQNEAQ (reference sequence). The CDR3: CASSSLPPTGANEKLFF. DNA of the CDR3: TGTGCCAGCAGCTCCCTGCCCCCGACAGGGGCTAATGAAAAACTGTTTTTT.

This clonotype was observed a handful of times. The chain combines TRBV2 with TRBJ1-2; no clear D. V was clipped by 6 bases and J by 1 base, with 6 bases between them. The V gene's germline CDR1 is SNHLY and CDR2 FYNNEI. This CDR3 region has 12 residues. The CDR3 bases are TGTGCCAGCAGCCCCAGTAACTATGGCTACACCTTC. This codes for CASSPSNYGYTF.

This clonotype was observed a single time. V and J are TRBV12-3 or TRBV12-4 and TRBJ2-1; weak D call: TRBD1 (6 bases). With 2 bases removed from V and 6 bases from J, the gap between germline ends came to 17 bases. The length of the CDR3 is 16 residues. The CDR3 is CASSLSPGTLRNEQFF. In DNA form, the CDR3 reads TGTGCCAGCAGTTTAAGTCCCGGGACATTGCGCAATGAGCAGTTCTTC.

At least ten counts were recorded for this clonotype. CDR3 bases: TGTGCCAGCAAACCAGGGGCGTTGAACACCGGGGAGCTGTTTTTT. Amino acids: CASKPGALNTGELFF. The chain couples TRBV11-2 to TRBJ2-2; TRBD1 might be the D (6 bases). The CDR3 runs 15 residues. Germline V gene data show CDR1 as SGHAT and CDR2 as FQNNGV. V lost 7 bases to trimming and J lost 1 base, with 13 bases between them.

This clonotype was recorded at least ten times. The chain uses TRBV7-2 and TRBJ2-5, with 7 bases identical to TRBD2. The V and J ends lost 6 bases and 2 bases, in that order; junction bases with no gene match: 3. This CDR3 contains 13 residues. CDR1 is SGHTA and CDR2 is FQGNSA in the germline V gene. CDR3 nucleotides: TGTGCCAGCAGGAGGCGGGGGCAAGAGACCCAGTACTTC. This codes for CASRRRGQETQYF.

The chain has TRBV20-1 and TRBJ1-6, with a possible D match to TRBD1 (6 bases). V was pared by 0 bases and J by 8 bases, with 23 bases between. From germline, CDR1 is DFQATT and CDR2 SNEGSKA (reference sequence). This CDR3 has 18 amino acids. Here the CDR3 DNA reads TGCAGTGCTAGAGATTTGCGGGACAAACAGGGTTCGGATTCACCCCTCCACTTT. Translation: CSARDLRDKQGSDSPLHF.

The CDR3 DNA follows: TGTGCCAGCAGCGCCTTGGCCCTAAACACTGAAGCTTTCTTT. Its translation is CASSALALNTEAFF. J is TRBJ1-1 and V is TRBV9; D gene uncertain. This CDR3 is built from 14 residues. The germline V gene encodes CDR1 SGDLS and CDR2 YYNGEE. Trimming took off 3 bases at V and 2 bases at J, with 11 bases between the two ends.

This clonotype was found many times. The rearrangement joins TRBV4-1 to TRBJ2-7, with D unresolved. The germline V gene encodes CDR1 MGHRA and CDR2 YSYEKL. This CDR3 comprises 15 residues. Trimming took off 1 base at V and 0 bases at J, with 10 bases between the two ends. The CDR3 is CASSQAWLSSYEQYF. DNA of the CDR3: TGCGCCAGCAGCCAAGCCTGGCTGAGCTCCTACGAGCAGTACTTC.

In its sample, this clonotype was seen a few times. This sequence joins TRBV6-6 and TRBJ1-5; 8 nucleotides match TRBD1. CDR3 length: 14 amino acids. Germline CDR1 reads MNHNY; CDR2 reads SVGAGI (reference sequence). J gave up 6 bases and V 5 bases, and 6 bases lay outside the gene matches. CDR3 protein: CASSPAGGGQPQHF. CDR3 coding DNA: TGTGCCAGCAGTCCTGCAGGGGGCGGTCAGCCCCAGCATTTT.

This clonotype appeared many times. J is TRBJ1-2 and V is TRBV4-1, with 7 bases aligning to TRBD1. The CDR3 runs to 14 residues. Trimming took 0 bases from V and 8 from J; bases not matched to a gene: 6. Germline CDR1 reads MGHRA; CDR2 reads YSYEKL. DNA of the CDR3: TGCGCCAGCAGCCAAGACAGGGGGAAAGGCGGCTACACCTTC. This encodes CASSQDRGKGGYTF.

This clonotype has ten or more counts. The rearrangement uses TRBV4-3 and TRBJ1-2; D might be TRBD1 (6 bases). CDR1 is LGHNA, CDR2 YSLEER, per germline. The CDR3 consists of 18 residues. Trimming removed 0 bases from V and 4 bases from J, with 21 bases in between. The CDR3 sequence is CASSQERLSQGLLYGYTF. CDR3 in DNA: TGCGCCAGCAGCCAAGAACGCTTGTCCCAGGGGCTGCTCTATGGCTACACCTTC.

This clonotype was observed many times. This chain uses TRBV6-5 with TRBJ2-7; 9 bases are a match to TRBD2. The length of the CDR3 is 15 residues. CDR1 is MNHEY, CDR2 SVGAGI, per germline. J lost 3 bases, V lost 0 bases, and 3 bases had no gene match. The CDR3 sequence: CASSYSSGGFYEQYF. The CDR3 coding sequence is TGTGCCAGCAGTTACTCTAGCGGGGGTTTCTACGAGCAGTACTTC.

Note on this clonotype: A junction boundary mismatches the germline segment, possibly from a read error. The genes are TRBV4-3 and TRBJ2-5; tentatively, D is TRBD2 (5 bases). CDR1 is LGHNA, CDR2 YSLEER, per germline. The CDR3 has 13 amino acids. The CDR3 sequence: CAISTRGGETQYF. CDR3 bases: TGCGCCATCAGCACGCGTGGAGGAGAGACCCAGTACTTC.

This clonotype was detected many times. The V and J genes are TRBV7-6 and TRBJ1-5; D not resolved. The V and J ends lost 1 base and 2 bases respectively, with 9 bases between them. This CDR3 is 15 amino acids long. Germline V CDR1 and CDR2: SGHVS, FNYEAQ. The CDR3 bases are TGTGCCAGCAGCTTAGGGGAGGGCGGCAATCAGCCCCAGCATTTT. Its protein is CASSLGEGGNQPQHF.

The V gene is TRBV7-8, the J gene TRBJ2-7; tentative D call: TRBD1 (6 bases). V gave up 5 bases and J gave up 0 bases, with 17 bases separating them. Germline values: CDR1 SGHVS, CDR2 FQNEAQ. This CDR3 region has 16 residues. The CDR3 bases are TGTGCCAGCAGCCCACACAGGGTTCCTAGCTCCTACGAGCAGTACTTC. Its protein product is CASSPHRVPSSYEQYF.

In its sample, this clonotype was seen many times. This chain connects TRBV4-3 to TRBJ2-1, with TRBD1 matching 9 bases. V was clipped by 3 bases and J by 0 bases; unmatched bases: 3. The CDR3 extends over 16 amino acids. CDR1 and CDR2 (germline): LGHNA, YSLEER. The DNA for the CDR3 is TGCGCCAGCAGCCAGGAGGGACAGGGCTCCTACAATGAGCAGTTCTTC. Translating gives CASSQEGQGSYNEQFF.

This clonotype was seen only a few times. The chain couples TRBV20-1 to TRBJ1-5; maybe TRBD1 (5 bases). The CDR3 runs 12 residues. The V gene lost 6 bases and the J gene lost 1 base, with 7 bases spanning the gap. Germline V lookup: CDR1 DFQATT, CDR2 SNEGSKA (reference sequence). The CDR3 DNA is TGCAGTGCGAGGGACAGCAATCAGCCCCAGCATTTT. Translating gives CSARDSNQPQHF.

There are a few counts of this clonotype. V and J are TRBV5-4 and TRBJ1-1, with D perhaps matching TRBD1 (5 bases). Germline V gives CDR1 SGHNT, CDR2 YYREEE (reference sequence). CDR3 size: 13 residues. V was cut by 0 bases and J by 6 bases, with 9 bases left in between. DNA for the CDR3: TGTGCCAGCAGCTTGGCCAGGGAGGCTGAAGCTTTCTTT. This encodes CASSLAREAEAFF.

This clonotype was recorded many times. The chain combines TRBV7-3 with TRBJ2-5; 7 bases line up with TRBD2. CDR1 and CDR2 (germline): SGHTA, FQGTGA. The CDR3 extends over 15 amino acids. The trim removed 2 bases at V and 5 bases at J, leaving 8 bases unmatched. CDR3 sequence: CASSLSGLGGETQYF. The CDR3 DNA is TGTGCCAGCAGCTTATCGGGCCTCGGGGGGGAGACCCAGTACTTC.

This rearrangement joins TRBV10-1 to TRBJ2-1; weak D call: TRBD2 (7 bases). This CDR3 contains 16 residues. V shed 0 bases and J shed 7 bases, with 16 bases lying between them. CDR1 and CDR2 (germline): WNHNN, SYGVQD (reference sequence). CDR3 protein: CASSESNVGGQNEQFF. The CDR3 bases are TGCGCCAGCAGTGAGTCTAACGTGGGGGGGCAGAATGAGCAGTTCTTC.

CDR3 amino acids: CASSYSGLVSYNEQFF. The CDR3 DNA reads as TGTGCCAGCAGTTATTCTGGACTAGTCTCCTACAATGAGCAGTTCTTC. The chain uses TRBV6-2 or TRBV6-3 and TRBJ2-1; 7 positions match TRBD2. Germline V gives CDR1 MNHEY, CDR2 SVGEGT. This CDR3 is 16 amino acids long. V was pared by 3 bases and J by 0 bases, with 5 bases of the junction left unmatched.

This clonotype was detected only a few times. This chain joins TRBV5-6 and TRBJ2-7; 9 bases are shared with TRBD1. V trimming: 1 base; J trimming: 3 bases; junction bases outside the gene matches: 8. The CDR3 is 16 amino acids. Germline CDR1 SGHDT, CDR2 YYEEEE. CDR3: CASSLFDRGVHYEQYF. CDR3 nucleotide sequence: TGTGCCAGCAGCTTGTTCGACAGGGGGGTACACTACGAGCAGTACTTC.

The genes are TRBV29-1 and TRBJ1-2, with TRBD1 matching 7 bases. CDR1 SQVTM and CDR2 ANQGSEA come from the germline V gene. This CDR3 has 17 amino acids. The trim removed 6 bases at V and 5 bases at J, leaving 21 bases unmatched. CDR3 loop: CSVPKNPRGDSYYGYTF. As DNA, the CDR3 is TGCAGCGTCCCCAAAAATCCACGCGGGGACAGTTATTATGGCTACACCTTC. Supplemented by reference TRBV29-1 and TRBJ1-2, the full variable domain reads SAVISQKPSRDICQRGTSLTIQCQVDSQVTMMFWYRQQPGQSLTLIATANQGSEATYESGFVIDKFPISRPNLTFSTLTVSNMSPEDSSIYLCSVPKNPRGDSYYGYTFGSGTRLTVV.

This clonotype showed up many times. The J gene is TRBJ1-1, the V gene TRBV7-6; D is ambiguous. CDR3 length: 14 amino acids. Germline assignment: CDR1 SGHVS and CDR2 FNYEAQ. The V and J ends lost 0 bases and 4 bases respectively, with 9 bases between them. CDR3 nucleotides: TGTGCCAGCAGCTTAGCCCTAGGGAGCACTGAAGCTTTCTTT. This codes for CASSLALGSTEAFF.

The sample holds a few counts of this clonotype. The rearrangement joins TRBV12-3 or TRBV12-4 to TRBJ2-1; D not resolved. This CDR3 has 13 residues. Trimming took off 2 bases at V and 8 bases at J, with 10 bases between the two ends. The CDR3 region is CASSLTQRDEQFF. The CDR3 DNA follows: TGTGCCAGCAGTTTAACCCAGCGCGATGAGCAGTTCTTC.

V is TRBV5-1 and J is TRBJ2-7; 7 bases map to TRBD1. CDR1 is SGHRS, CDR2 YFSETQ, per germline. J lost 4 bases, V lost 0 bases, and 7 bases had no gene match. There are 15 residues in the CDR3. CDR3 DNA: TGCGCCAGCAGCTTGGTTGGTGACAGGGTTTACGAGCAGTACTTC. Translated: CASSLVGDRVYEQYF.

This clonotype was seen a handful of times. The chain joins TRBV2 to TRBJ1-1, with D unclear. V dropped 3 bases and J dropped 5 bases, with 4 bases sitting between them. CDR1 and CDR2 from the germline V gene are SNHLY and FYNNEI. The CDR3 is made up of 11 amino acids. The CDR3 spells CASSERTEAFF. The CDR3 coding sequence is TGTGCCAGCAGTGAGAGAACTGAAGCTTTCTTT.

The genes are TRBV5-1 and TRBJ1-1; D not certain. This CDR3 has 15 amino acids. V lost 5 bases, J lost 0 bases, and 14 bases lay in between. Germline V lookup: CDR1 SGHRS, CDR2 YFSETQ. The CDR3 sequence is CASREVVHLNTEAFF. The CDR3 nucleotides read TGCGCCAGCAGAGAGGTCGTACACCTGAACACTGAAGCTTTCTTT. Full variable domain (outside the CDR3, taken from reference TRBV5-1 and TRBJ1-1): KAGVTQTPRYLIKTRGQQVTLSCSPISGHRSVSWYQQTPGQGLQFLFEYFSETQRNKGNFPGRFSGRQFSNSRSEMNVSTLELGDSALYLCASREVVHLNTEAFFGQGTRLTVV.

This clonotype turned up a few times. V usage is TRBV20-1 and J usage is TRBJ1-2; 8 bases fit TRBD1. The CDR3 runs 12 residues. From germline, CDR1 is DFQATT and CDR2 SNEGSKA (reference sequence). With V trimmed by 6 bases and J by 8 bases, 8 bases remained unmatched. CDR3 sequence (DNA): TGCAGTGCGAGCAGGGGGCAGGAGGGCTACACCTTC. This gives the protein CSASRGQEGYTF.

For this clonotype: This may stem from a read error, because a much larger clone lies one nucleotide away. V usage is TRBV7-2 and J usage is TRBJ2-5; either TRBD1 or TRBD2 may supply D (5 bases each). V lost 5 bases, J lost 0 bases, and 7 bases lay in between. The CDR3 contains 13 residues. Germline V gives CDR1 SGHTA, CDR2 FQGNSA. For the CDR3, the DNA is TGTGCCAGCAGCCGGGGACACCAAGAGACCCAGTACTTC. Its translation is CASSRGHQETQYF.

This clonotype appeared many times. V is TRBV7-2 and J is TRBJ2-2, with 7 bases fitting TRBD2. This CDR3 spans 15 amino acids. J gave up 5 bases and V 1 base, and 4 bases lay outside the gene matches. Germline V gene sequence: CDR1 SGHTA, CDR2 FQGNSA. The CDR3 DNA reads as TGTGCCAGCAGCTTAGTAACGGGAGGAACCGGGGAGCTGTTTTTT. Its translation is CASSLVTGGTGELFF.

This clonotype was found a few times. This chain links TRBV6-2 or TRBV6-3 with TRBJ2-7, with 11 bases that match TRBD2. Losses at the gene ends were 2 bases for V and 0 bases for J; bases not matched to a gene: 12. CDR1 MNHEY and CDR2 SVGEGT come from the germline V gene. This CDR3 has 19 amino acids. CDR3 region: CASSYVAGQTSGSSYEQYF. CDR3 in DNA: TGTGCCAGCAGTTACGTCGCAGGGCAAACTAGCGGGAGCTCCTACGAGCAGTACTTC.